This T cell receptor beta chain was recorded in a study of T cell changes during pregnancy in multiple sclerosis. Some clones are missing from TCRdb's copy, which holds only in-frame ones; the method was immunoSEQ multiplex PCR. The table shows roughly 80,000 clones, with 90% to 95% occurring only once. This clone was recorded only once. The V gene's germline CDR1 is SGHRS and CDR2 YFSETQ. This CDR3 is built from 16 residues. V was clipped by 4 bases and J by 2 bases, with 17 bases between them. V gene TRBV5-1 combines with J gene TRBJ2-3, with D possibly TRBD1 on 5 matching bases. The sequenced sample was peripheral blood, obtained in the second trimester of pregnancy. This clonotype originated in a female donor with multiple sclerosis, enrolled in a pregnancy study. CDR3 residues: CASSLSHRQITDTQYF. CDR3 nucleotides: TGCGCCAGCAGCCTCAGCCACCGACAGATCACAGATACGCAGTATTTT. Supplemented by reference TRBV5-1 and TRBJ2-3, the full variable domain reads KAGVTQTPRYLIKTRGQQVTLSCSPISGHRSVSWYQQTPGQGLQFLFEYFSETQRNKGNFPGRFSGRQFSNSRSEMNVSTLELGDSALYLCASSLSHRQITDTQYFGPGTRLTVL.